The 3 T cell receptor beta chains listed next were all sequenced from one sample in a study of PD-1 blockade in classical Hodgkin lymphoma. Assay: immunoSEQ multiplex PCR; the TCRdb copy retains only in-frame clones and omits some. The sample yields 100,000 or so clones, around 89% seen once. Following autologous stem cell transplantation, relapse occurred in every patient, and exposure to brentuximab vedotin varied. Sequencing used peripheral blood mononuclear cells (PBMCs), obtained before the second cycle of nivolumab. Receptor source: a human donor with classical Hodgkin lymphoma.

This rearrangement joins TRBV30 to TRBJ1-1; D unclear. The CDR3 covers 10 residues. The V end lost 3 bases, the J end lost 8 bases, and 7 bases lay between the germline ends. Germline CDR1 is GTSNPN and CDR2 is SVGIG (reference sequence). This CDR3 reads CAWRQAEAFF. The CDR3 DNA sequence: TGTGCCTGGAGGCAGGCCGAAGCTTTCTTT.

V gene TRBV4-2 combines with J gene TRBJ2-1, with TRBD1 matching over 8 bases. CDR1 and CDR2 from the germline V gene are LGHNA and YNFKEQ. The CDR3 consists of 15 residues. V gave up 1 base and J gave up 7 bases; unmatched junction bases: 6. CDR3 protein: CASSQVRQGINEQFF. The DNA of the CDR3 is TGTGCCAGCAGCCAAGTCCGACAGGGGATAAATGAGCAGTTCTTC.

The V gene is TRBV30, the J gene TRBJ2-7; TRBD1 might be the D (6 bases). The germline CDR1 and CDR2 sequences are GTSNPN and SVGIG (reference sequence). The CDR3 is 13 residues long. V shed 2 bases and J shed 5 bases, with 13 bases lying between them. CDR3 nucleotides: TGTGCCTGGAGTCGACAGGCTGTAAACGAGCAGTACTTC. Its translation is CAWSRQAVNEQYF.